The 30 T cell receptor beta chains in this list originate from one sample, sequenced in a study of T cell repertoires and Cas9 in healthy adults. Clones were sequenced by immunoSEQ multiplex PCR, and TCRdb holds only the in-frame ones, with some missing. The sample has tens of thousands of clones, over 85% seen once. The sample taken for sequencing was CD4+ effector T cells (CD127+, CD25-, CD137-, CD154-) from PBMCs; culture status not recorded. These TCRs come from a human donor in good health.

The CDR3 nucleotides are TGTGCCAGCAGAGCGGTGGCCAATTCCTACGAGCAGTACTTC. Its translation: CASRAVANSYEQYF. The chain has TRBV6-1 and TRBJ2-7; perhaps TRBD2 as D (5 bases). The V gene's germline CDR1 is MNHNS and CDR2 SASEGT. This CDR3 region has 14 residues. V lost 6 bases, J lost 1 base, and 13 bases lay in between.

This chain joins TRBV9 and TRBJ1-6; 8 nucleotides match TRBD1. V was pared by 2 bases and J by 11 bases, with 12 bases of the junction left unmatched. Germline V gene sequence: CDR1 SGDLS, CDR2 YYNGEE. There are 16 residues in the CDR3. This chain's CDR3 is CASSVTARTGQAPLHF. CDR3 in DNA: TGTGCCAGCAGCGTCACGGCTCGGACAGGGCAGGCACCCCTCCACTTT.

V and J are TRBV4-1 and TRBJ2-1; the match to TRBD2 covers 15 bases. V shed 3 bases, J shed 7 bases, and the junction held 7 bases outside the gene matches. This CDR3 region has 17 residues. CDR1 and CDR2 (germline): MGHRA, YSYEKL. The CDR3 DNA reads TGCGCCAGCAGCCAGCGGACTAGCGGGGGGGCCGCTAATGAGCAGTTCTTC. Protein product: CASSQRTSGGAANEQFF.

The chain couples TRBV7-9 to TRBJ2-4, with D unclear. Germline V gene lookup returns CDR1 SEHNR and CDR2 FQNEAQ (reference sequence). Trimming took 5 bases from V and 0 from J, leaving 17 bases between them. This CDR3 is built from 17 residues. CDR3 amino acids: CASSPPILSLAKNIQYF. The CDR3 DNA sequence: TGTGCCAGCAGCCCCCCAATCCTCTCGCTAGCCAAAAACATTCAGTACTTC.

The chain combines TRBV6-6 with TRBJ1-4, with 8 bases matching TRBD1. Germline CDR1 reads MNHNY; CDR2 reads SVGAGI (reference sequence). Losses at the gene ends were 6 bases for V and 8 bases for J; bases not matched to a gene: 5. The CDR3 totals 13 residues. CDR3 sequence reads: CASSLDREEKLFF. CDR3 DNA sequence: TGTGCCAGCAGCCTGGACAGGGAGGAAAAACTGTTTTTT.

The chain recombines TRBV5-1 with TRBJ1-4; no definite D call. The V and J ends lost 0 bases and 8 bases respectively, with 8 bases between them. The germline CDR1 and CDR2 sequences are SGHRS and YFSETQ. The CDR3 is 13 amino acids. The CDR3 region is CASSLDRFEKLFF. CDR3 nucleotide sequence: TGCGCCAGCAGCTTGGATAGGTTCGAAAAACTGTTTTTT.

V gene TRBV9 combines with J gene TRBJ2-3, with D hard to call. The germline CDR1 and CDR2 sequences are SGDLS and YYNGEE. The CDR3 contains 21 residues. The ends were cut back, 4 bases at V and 3 bases at J, with 33 bases in the middle. The CDR3 coding sequence is TGTGCCAGCAGCCGAACAACCTCGGTTGGGGTTTCGTCTCTCGTAACAGATACGCAGTATTTT. Translation: CASSRTTSVGVSSLVTDTQYF.

V gene TRBV27 combines with J gene TRBJ2-7; D possibly corresponds to TRBD1 (5 bases). The CDR3 is 14 amino acids. Deletions cut 2 bases from V and 0 bases from J, with 8 bases between. CDR1 is MNHEY, CDR2 SMNVEV, per germline (reference sequence). The CDR3 loop is CASSLAGSSYEQYF. CDR3 nucleotides: TGTGCCAGCAGTTTAGCAGGGTCCTCCTACGAGCAGTACTTC.

CDR3 nucleotide sequence: TGTGCCAGCAGTTACTCGAGTCAGGGTGACTACACCTTC. This codes for CASSYSSQGDYTF. The gene calls are TRBV6-6 and TRBJ1-2; D is possibly TRBD1 (5 bases). CDR1 and CDR2 from the germline V gene are MNHNY and SVGAGI (reference sequence). This CDR3 region has 13 residues. V was pared by 0 bases and J by 10 bases, with 12 bases between.

The V gene is TRBV2, the J gene TRBJ1-1, with a weak D call TRBD1 (6 bases). CDR3 length equals 16 residues. V dropped 8 bases and J dropped 5 bases, with 24 bases sitting between them. The germline gives CDR1 SNHLY, CDR2 FYNNEI. Here the CDR3 DNA reads TGTGCCAGCCGGAGGGGCTCAGGGGAGACGGGTACTGAAGCTTTCTTT. The encoded protein is CASRRGSGETGTEAFF.

In the case of this clone: The germline gene is not matched at one end of the junction; a read error may be the cause. The genes are TRBV5-6 and TRBJ1-2; 8 bases line up with TRBD1. This CDR3 has 12 amino acids. Germline CDR1 is SGHDT and CDR2 is YYEEEE. Written as DNA, the CDR3 is TGTGCCAGCAGCTTGGCTAGCTTGACAGGGGTCTTC. Translation: CASSLASLTGVF.

The rearrangement links TRBV11-2 to TRBJ1-5, with TRBD1 matching over 7 bases. The CDR3 length is 16 residues. J lost 3 bases, V lost 0 bases, and 5 bases had no gene match. The germline V gene has CDR1 SGHAT and CDR2 FQNNGV. For the CDR3, the DNA is TGTGCCAGCAGCTTAGATTCTACAGGGGCCAATCAGCCCCAGCATTTT. Protein product: CASSLDSTGANQPQHF.

The CDR3 DNA sequence: TGTGCCAGCAGTTTTTTTCAGGGTCCCTACAATGAGCAGTTCTTC. Protein product: CASSFFQGPYNEQFF. The chain has TRBV28 and TRBJ2-1; D perhaps matches TRBD1 (5 bases). CDR3 length: 15 amino acids. Trimming took 3 bases from V and 2 from J, leaving 11 bases between them. Germline CDR1 is MDHEN and CDR2 is SYDVKM.

The chain has TRBV6-6 and TRBJ2-1; no firm D call. CDR3 length: 12 residues. CDR1 is MNHNY, CDR2 SVGAGI, per germline (reference sequence). V was pared by 0 bases and J by 8 bases, with 5 bases between. DNA of the CDR3: TGTGCCAGCAGTTACTCGAACGATGAGCAGTTCTTC. Amino acids: CASSYSNDEQFF.

The chain uses TRBV7-6 and TRBJ1-4; D is uncertain. This CDR3 has 15 residues. Germline assignment: CDR1 SGHVS and CDR2 FNYEAQ. V lost 5 bases and J lost 2, with 12 bases in between. The CDR3 nucleotides read TGTGCCAGCAGCCCACAGAGTTTCACTAATGAAAAACTGTTTTTT. Its translation: CASSPQSFTNEKLFF. Supplemented by reference TRBV7-6 and TRBJ1-4, the full variable domain reads GAGVSQSPRYKVTKRGQDVALRCDPISGHVSLYWYRQALGQGPEFLTYFNYEAQQDKSGLPNDRFSAERPEGSISTLTIQRTEQRDSAMYRCASSPQSFTNEKLFFGSGTQLSVL.

This clone came up a few times. This sequence joins TRBV19 and TRBJ1-1; D perhaps matches TRBD1 (5 bases). Germline-derived CDR1 and CDR2 are LNHDA and SQIVND (reference sequence). CDR3 length equals 13 residues. V was clipped by 4 bases and J by 1 base, with 7 bases between them. CDR3 sequence: CASSRQTNTEAFF. The CDR3 DNA follows: TGTGCCAGTAGTAGACAGACGAACACTGAAGCTTTCTTT.

About this clone itself: The junction departs from the called germline gene at one end, perhaps through a read error. This chain connects TRBV29-1 to TRBJ2-3, with D tentatively TRBD1 or TRBD2 (5 bases each). CDR1 SQVTM and CDR2 ANQGSEA come from the germline V gene. This CDR3 comprises 12 residues. CDR3 DNA: TGCAGCGTTATGGATGGGGGACCTGGTGCAGATTTT. Its translation: CSVMDGGPGADF.

The rearrangement joins TRBV7-9 to TRBJ1-3, with a tentative D call TRBD1 (6 bases). Germline V gene lookup returns CDR1 SEHNR and CDR2 FQNEAQ (reference sequence). The CDR3 extends over 16 amino acids. V was trimmed by 0 bases and J by 4 bases, leaving 13 bases between them. DNA of the CDR3: TGTGCCAGCAGCTTAGCACAAACCGGACAGGGAAACACCATATATTTT. Amino acids: CASSLAQTGQGNTIYF.

This clone has just one count. The V gene is TRBV6-1, the J gene TRBJ1-4; no firm D call. CDR1 and CDR2 from the germline V gene are MNHNS and SASEGT. Deletions cut 2 bases from V and 0 bases from J, with 7 bases between. This CDR3 is built from 15 residues. CDR3 protein: CASSEQITTNEKLFF. The CDR3 DNA follows: TGTGCCAGCAGTGAACAAATAACAACTAATGAAAAACTGTTTTTT.

In this sample, this clone turned up once. The V call is TRBV15, the J call TRBJ2-5, with 9 nucleotides matching TRBD1. Germline values: CDR1 LNHNV, CDR2 YYDKDF (reference sequence). V shed 3 bases, J shed 5 bases, and the junction held 16 bases outside the gene matches. This CDR3 contains 18 residues. The DNA for the CDR3 is TGTGCCACCAGCAGCGGACAGGGGATTGATGGGGAGTGGGAGACCCAGTACTTC. This codes for CATSSGQGIDGEWETQYF.

This chain joins TRBV5-6 and TRBJ2-5, with D perhaps matching TRBD2 (7 bases). Between the trimmed V and J ends, which lost 1 base and 4 bases, there was a span of 11 bases. CDR1 is SGHDT and CDR2 is YYEEEE in the germline V gene. The CDR3 extends over 14 amino acids. CDR3 loop: CASSLRGGGETQYF. The CDR3 DNA sequence: TGTGCCAGCAGCTTGAGGGGGGGCGGAGAGACCCAGTACTTC. Combining the CDR3 with reference TRBV5-6 and TRBJ2-5 gives the whole variable domain DAGVTQSPTHLIKTRGQQVTLRCSPKSGHDTVSWYQQALGQGPQFIFQYYEEEERQRGNFPDRFSGHQFPNYSSELNVNALLLGDSALYLCASSLRGGGETQYFGPGTRLLVL.

The CDR3 loop is CASSLRAGPYGYTF. The DNA for the CDR3 is TGTGCCAGCAGCCTACGTGCGGGACCTTATGGCTACACCTTC. J is TRBJ1-2 and V is TRBV5-4; weak D call: TRBD1 (5 bases). V shed 4 bases and J shed 5 bases, with 15 bases lying between them. Germline V gives CDR1 SGHNT, CDR2 YYREEE (reference sequence). CDR3 length: 14 amino acids. The entire variable domain, with the rest obtained from reference TRBV5-4 and TRBJ1-2, is as follows: ETGVTQSPTHLIKTRGQQVTLRCSSQSGHNTVSWYQQALGQGPQFIFQYYREEENGRGNFPPRFSGLQFPNYSSELNVNALELDDSALYLCASSLRAGPYGYTFGSGTRLTVV.

The gene calls are TRBV7-2 and TRBJ2-3; 10 positions match TRBD2. In germline, CDR1 is SGHTA, CDR2 FQGNSA. The CDR3 spans 17 residues. Trimming removed 6 bases from V and 2 bases from J; junction bases left unmatched: 11. DNA of the CDR3: TGTGCCAGCAGTCGTAGTTTAGCGGGGGGCTCCACAGATACGCAGTATTTT. This codes for CASSRSLAGGSTDTQYF.

This sequence joins TRBV10-1 and TRBJ2-3; D not resolved. Germline CDR1 WNHNN, CDR2 SYGVQD (reference sequence). V lost 3 bases and J 6 bases, leaving 10 bases between the germline ends. The length of the CDR3 is 13 residues. The CDR3 is CASSDYLGDTQYF. CDR3 nucleotide sequence: TGCGCCAGCAGTGACTACCTGGGGGATACGCAGTATTTT.

The chain employs TRBV7-9 and TRBJ1-4, with D uncertain. The CDR3 extends over 12 amino acids. The germline CDR1 and CDR2 sequences are SEHNR and FQNEAQ (reference sequence). The V and J ends lost 9 bases and 8 bases respectively, with 13 bases between them. The CDR3 sequence is CASSRVREKLFF. The CDR3 DNA reads as TGTGCCAGTAGCCGTGTCAGGGAAAAACTGTTTTTT.

This chain links TRBV27 with TRBJ1-1; D unclear. V was clipped by 3 bases and J by 1 base, with 9 bases between them. Germline-derived CDR1 and CDR2 are MNHEY and SMNVEV (reference sequence). There are 14 residues in the CDR3. Here the CDR3 reads CASSFGHRNTEAFF. The DNA for the CDR3 is TGTGCCAGCAGTTTCGGCCACAGGAACACTGAAGCTTTCTTT.

The chain links TRBV25-1 to TRBJ1-1; 8 nucleotides line up with TRBD1. The CDR3 is 16 residues long. Germline CDR1 reads MGHDK; CDR2 reads SYGVNS. With V trimmed by 4 bases and J by 1 base, 8 bases remained unmatched. The DNA of the CDR3 is TGTGCCAGCAGTGGTAGGACAGGGTTTACGAACACTGAAGCTTTCTTT. Protein sequence: CASSGRTGFTNTEAFF.

The chain carries TRBV11-2 and TRBJ1-1, with D hard to call. The CDR3 consists of 16 residues. Germline CDR1 is SGHAT and CDR2 is FQNNGV. The V gene lost 0 bases and the J gene lost 3 bases, with 14 bases spanning the gap. The chain's CDR3 is CASSLDGVRLDTEAFF. Written as DNA, the CDR3 is TGTGCCAGCAGCTTAGACGGGGTTCGATTGGACACTGAAGCTTTCTTT.

The chain combines TRBV4-2 with TRBJ2-7; 11 nucleotides line up with TRBD2. Germline V gene lookup returns CDR1 LGHNA and CDR2 YNFKEQ. The CDR3 consists of 16 residues. Trimming cost V 4 bases and J 1 base; bases outside gene matches: 6. CDR3 DNA sequence: TGTGCCAGCAGCCGAGGGACTAGCGGTGGTTCCTACGAGCAGTACTTC. Encoded protein: CASSRGTSGGSYEQYF.

This sequence joins TRBV5-1 and TRBJ1-1; weak D call: TRBD1 (6 bases). Looked up from germline, CDR1 is SGHRS and CDR2 is YFSETQ. This CDR3 spans 14 amino acids. Trimming cost V 2 bases and J 1 base, with 9 bases left between them. DNA of the CDR3: TGCGCCAGCAGCTTAGGGGGGGAGAACACTGAAGCTTTCTTT. This codes for CASSLGGENTEAFF. The complete variable domain, with remaining parts taken from reference TRBV5-1 and TRBJ1-1, reads KAGVTQTPRYLIKTRGQQVTLSCSPISGHRSVSWYQQTPGQGLQFLFEYFSETQRNKGNFPGRFSGRQFSNSRSEMNVSTLELGDSALYLCASSLGGENTEAFFGQGTRLTVV.